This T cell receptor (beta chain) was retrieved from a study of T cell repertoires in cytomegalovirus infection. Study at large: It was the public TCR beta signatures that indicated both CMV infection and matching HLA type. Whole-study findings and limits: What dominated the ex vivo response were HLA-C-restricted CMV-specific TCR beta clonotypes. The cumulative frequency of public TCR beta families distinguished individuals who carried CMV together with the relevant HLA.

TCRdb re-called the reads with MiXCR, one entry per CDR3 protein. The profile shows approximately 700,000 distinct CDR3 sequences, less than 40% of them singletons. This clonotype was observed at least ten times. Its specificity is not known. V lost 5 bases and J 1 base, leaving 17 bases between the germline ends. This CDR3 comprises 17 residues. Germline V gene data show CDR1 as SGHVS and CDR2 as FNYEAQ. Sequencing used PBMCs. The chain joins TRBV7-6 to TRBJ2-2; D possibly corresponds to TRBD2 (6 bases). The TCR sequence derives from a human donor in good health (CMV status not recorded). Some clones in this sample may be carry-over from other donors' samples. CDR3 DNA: TGTGCCAGCAGCGGTGGGAGATTGCGGGAGAACACCGGGGAGCTGTTTTTT. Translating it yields CASSGGRLRENTGELFF.